The sequence of this TCR beta chain was determined in a study of control samples from healthy donors and cancer patients. Profiling relied on immunoSEQ multiplex PCR, and the TCRdb table lists in-frame clones only, not all of them. The data contain about 140,000 clones, approximately 94% of them singletons. In germline, CDR1 is WNHNN, CDR2 SYGVQD (reference sequence). This CDR3 comprises 13 residues. Trimming removed 8 bases from V and 6 bases from J; junction bases left unmatched: 6. The sequenced sample was blood. The receptor's source is a man in his forties in good health. The chain carries TRBV10-1 and TRBJ2-2; 7 bases map to TRBD2. Here the CDR3 reads CASAGTTSGELFF. CDR3 nucleotides: TGCGCCAGCGCCGGGACTACCTCCGGGGAGCTGTTTTTT.